This entry lists 17 T cell receptor beta chains sequenced from one sample in a study of long-term antiretroviral therapy in people with HIV. The assay used was immunoSEQ (version v3.0), run at survey level. Assay: immunoSEQ multiplex PCR; the TCRdb copy retains only in-frame clones and omits some. The sample consists of 35,000 or so clones, roughly 81% of them appearing once. The input for sequencing was unsorted PBMCs, taken just over 2.7 years before starting antiretroviral therapy. The origin of the receptors is a woman in her 30s with HIV.

The V gene is TRBV7-9, the J gene TRBJ2-6, with D hard to call. Germline-derived CDR1 and CDR2 are SEHNR and FQNEAQ (reference sequence). This CDR3 has 19 residues. Trimming pared 1 base from V and 0 bases from J, leaving 16 bases between. The CDR3 nucleotides are TGTGCCAGCAGCTTAGGTGCAGGACCTATCGTCTCTGGGGCCAACGTCCTGACTTTC. The encoded protein is CASSLGAGPIVSGANVLTF.

The chain uses TRBV19 and TRBJ2-7; TRBD1 matches 9 bases. The CDR3 is 13 amino acids. V shed 10 bases, J shed 2 bases, and the junction held 6 bases outside the gene matches. CDR1 is LNHDA, CDR2 SQIVND, per germline (reference sequence). The CDR3: CATTRDRAYEQYV. The CDR3 nucleotides are TGTGCCACCACAAGGGACAGGGCCTACGAGCAGTACGTC.

This clone was seen a few times. The rearrangement joins TRBV4-1 to TRBJ1-2, with 8 bases lining up with TRBD1. This CDR3 is 13 amino acids long. Germline CDR1 reads MGHRA; CDR2 reads YSYEKL. The V segment lost 3 bases and the J segment 3 bases; nucleotides outside the gene matches: 0. The CDR3 reads CASSQGQDYGYTF. The CDR3 bases are TGCGCCAGCAGCCAGGGACAGGACTATGGCTACACCTTC.

V usage is TRBV11-2 and J usage is TRBJ1-2, with D tentatively TRBD1 (6 bases). CDR3 size: 16 residues. The V gene lost 1 base and the J gene lost 7 bases, with 19 bases spanning the gap. Looked up from germline, CDR1 is SGHAT and CDR2 is FQNNGV. The CDR3 sequence: CASSLVPEGGPGGYTF. The DNA of the CDR3 is TGTGCCAGCAGCTTAGTACCAGAAGGGGGTCCGGGTGGCTACACCTTC.

V and J are TRBV2 and TRBJ2-1; D remains unclear. With 0 bases removed from V and 9 bases from J, the gap between germline ends came to 15 bases. This CDR3 is 15 amino acids long. Germline V gives CDR1 SNHLY, CDR2 FYNNEI. CDR3 protein: CASSEALSWVGEQFF. CDR3 nucleotide sequence: TGTGCCAGCAGTGAAGCGCTTTCGTGGGTTGGTGAGCAGTTCTTC.

This chain links TRBV27 with TRBJ2-2; unclear D gene. The CDR3 sequence is 18 residues long. From germline, CDR1 is MNHEY and CDR2 SMNVEV (reference sequence). V was pared by 0 bases and J by 4 bases, with 18 bases between. CDR3: CASSLSFNRMRITGELFF. The CDR3 DNA reads TGTGCCAGCAGTTTATCCTTTAACCGGATGAGGATCACCGGGGAGCTGTTTTTT.

The chain uses TRBV9 and TRBJ1-2; tentative D call: TRBD1 (6 bases). CDR3 size: 14 residues. V was clipped by 6 bases and J by 2 bases, with 14 bases between them. Germline loops: CDR1 SGDLS, CDR2 YYNGEE. This CDR3 reads CASTPRGSNYGYTF. DNA for the CDR3: TGTGCCAGCACCCCCAGGGGATCGAACTATGGCTACACCTTC. Full variable domain (rest looked up from reference TRBV9 and TRBJ1-2): DSGVTQTPKHLITATGQRVTLRCSPRSGDLSVYWYQQSLDQGLQFLIQYYNGEERAKGNILERFSAQQFPDLHSELNLSSLELGDSALYFCASTPRGSNYGYTFGSGTRLTVV.

J is TRBJ2-3 and V is TRBV11-2; D not certain. V was clipped by 1 base and J by 4 bases, with 6 bases between them. From germline, CDR1 is SGHAT and CDR2 FQNNGV. The CDR3 covers 13 residues. Here the CDR3 DNA reads TGTGCCAGCAGCTTAGGTGTGGCAGATACGCAGTATTTT. It specifies CASSLGVADTQYF.

The chain has TRBV7-6 and TRBJ1-2, with unresolved D. V dropped 0 bases and J dropped 5 bases, with 13 bases sitting between them. The CDR3 has 15 residues. Germline V lookup: CDR1 SGHVS, CDR2 FNYEAQ. The CDR3 sequence is CASSLALEGGYGYTF. For the CDR3, the DNA is TGTGCCAGCAGCTTAGCATTGGAGGGAGGGTATGGCTACACCTTC.

V and J are TRBV12-5 and TRBJ2-3; 14 bases are shared with TRBD2. The V and J ends lost 7 bases and 2 bases, in that order; junction bases with no gene match: 8. The germline gives CDR1 LGHNT, CDR2 FRNRAP. The CDR3 runs to 17 residues. DNA for the CDR3: TGTGCTAGTGTTGGGGGGACTAGCGGGAGTGACACAGATACGCAGTATTTT. Protein: CASVGGTSGSDTDTQYF.

The chain combines TRBV19 with TRBJ1-1; possible D gene TRBD1, 5 bases. The CDR3 totals 14 residues. V shed 4 bases and J shed 4 bases, with 13 bases lying between them. CDR1 and CDR2 from the germline V gene are LNHDA and SQIVND (reference sequence). Here the CDR3 reads CASSKKGWGTEAFF. In DNA form, the CDR3 reads TGTGCCAGTAGTAAGAAGGGGTGGGGCACTGAAGCTTTCTTT.

CDR3 sequence (DNA): TGCGCCAGCAGCCAGGCAAGGGTGAGCACCGGGGAGCTGTTTTTT. It translates to CASSQARVSTGELFF. This chain connects TRBV4-1 to TRBJ2-2; D unclear. The V gene's germline CDR1 is MGHRA and CDR2 YSYEKL. Between the trimmed V and J ends, which lost 3 bases and 4 bases, there was a span of 12 bases. CDR3 length equals 15 residues.

The V call is TRBV2, the J call TRBJ2-1; 9 positions match TRBD2. This CDR3 region has 17 residues. V was clipped by 5 bases and J by 3 bases; unmatched bases: 11. Per germline, CDR1 SNHLY and CDR2 FYNNEI. The CDR3 here is CASSRSHLSGSYNEQFF. The CDR3 DNA is TGTGCCAGCAGTCGGAGCCATCTTAGCGGGAGCTACAATGAGCAGTTCTTC.

The chain recombines TRBV30 with TRBJ1-1; D ambiguous. The V gene's germline CDR1 is GTSNPN and CDR2 SVGIG (reference sequence). Trimming cost V 4 bases and J 1 base, with 13 bases left between them. The CDR3 is 14 amino acids. The CDR3 is CAWTPHGRNTEAFF. Here the CDR3 DNA reads TGTGCCTGGACCCCTCACGGGAGGAACACTGAAGCTTTCTTT.

The genes are TRBV7-7 and TRBJ2-2; D might be TRBD1 or TRBD2, each matching 5 bases. CDR3 length equals 13 residues. In germline, CDR1 is SSHAT, CDR2 FNYEAQ (reference sequence). V gave up 8 bases and J gave up 5 bases, with 12 bases separating them. The DNA of the CDR3 is TGTGCCAGCGCTACGGGGCGTACCGGGGAGCTGTTTTTT. Translating it yields CASATGRTGELFF. The whole variable domain, filled in from reference TRBV7-7 and TRBJ2-2, reads GAGVSQSPRYKVTKRGQDVTLRCDPISSHATLYWYQQALGQGPEFLTYFNYEAQPDKSGLPSDRFSAERPEGSISTLTIQRTEQRDSAMYRCASATGRTGELFFGEGSRLTVL.

This rearrangement joins TRBV6-1 to TRBJ2-7; TRBD2 matches at 13 bases. The length of the CDR3 is 16 residues. V shed 2 bases, J shed 6 bases, and the junction held 7 bases outside the gene matches. CDR1 MNHNS and CDR2 SASEGT come from the germline V gene. CDR3 in amino acids: CASSETPGLAGREQYV. The CDR3 DNA sequence: TGTGCCAGCAGTGAAACTCCGGGACTAGCGGGGCGCGAGCAGTACGTC.

The genes are TRBV27 and TRBJ2-1; D gene unclear. This CDR3 contains 15 residues. Germline lookup yields CDR1 MNHEY and CDR2 SMNVEV (reference sequence). Trimming removed 3 bases from V and 4 bases from J, with 13 bases in between. The CDR3 here is CASSLNRELYNEQFF. Here the CDR3 DNA reads TGTGCCAGCAGTTTGAACAGAGAATTATACAATGAGCAGTTCTTC.